In its sample, the clone carrying this T cell receptor (beta chain) was seen a few times. Its cognate antigen is unknown. This CDR3 region has 9 residues. The germline V and J ends were trimmed by 8 bases and 5 bases, with 4 bases remaining between them. Germline assignment: CDR1 LGHNA and CDR2 YSLEER. The sample originates from a study of T-cell memory formation after mild COVID-19. In the study overall: TCR clusters showed largely donor specificity.

cDNA libraries for TCR alpha and TCR beta, carrying sample barcodes and UMIs, came from 5'RACE with constant-segment primers. TCRdb passed the 5' RACE reads through MiXCR, listing each CDR3 protein once. The profile shows around 200,000 distinct CDR3 sequences, about 11% of them singletons. Study-wide results and limits: Clones that got smaller from day 15 to 85 had even CD4/CD8, while clones growing later tipped toward CD4+. Several responding clones turned up in pre-infection memory, indicating that cross-reactive memory may have taken part.

The V and J genes are TRBV4-3 and TRBJ2-7; D gene ambiguous. The sequenced sample consisted of PBMCs or a T cell subset sorted from them (not recorded which). This TCR derives from a man between 18 and 29 years old who had mild COVID-19 (a few samples of this study predate the infection). Cell type and time point are not known. The CDR3 reads CASVNEQYF. As DNA, the CDR3 is TGCGCCAGCGTTAACGAGCAGTACTTC.